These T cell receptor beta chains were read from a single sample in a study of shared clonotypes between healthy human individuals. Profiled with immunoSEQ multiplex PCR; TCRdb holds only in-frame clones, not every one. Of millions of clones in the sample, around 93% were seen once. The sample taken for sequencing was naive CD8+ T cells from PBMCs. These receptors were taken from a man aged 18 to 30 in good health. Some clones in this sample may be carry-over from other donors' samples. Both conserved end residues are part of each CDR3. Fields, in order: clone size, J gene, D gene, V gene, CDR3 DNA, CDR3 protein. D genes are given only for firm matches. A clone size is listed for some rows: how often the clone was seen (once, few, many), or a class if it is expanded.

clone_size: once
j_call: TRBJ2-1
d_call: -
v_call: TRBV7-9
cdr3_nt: TGTGCCAGCAGCGGTGGCCGGGGCCACGAACGAAATGAGCAGTTCTTC
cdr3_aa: CASSGGRGHERNEQFF

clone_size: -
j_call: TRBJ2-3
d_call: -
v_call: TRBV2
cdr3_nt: TGTGCCAGCACCCAGGGTGGTTGGACAGATACGCAGTATTTT
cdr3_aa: CASTQGGWTDTQYF

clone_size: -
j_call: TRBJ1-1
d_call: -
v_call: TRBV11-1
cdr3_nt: TGTGCCAGCAGCTACGTTAACACTGAAGCTTTCTTT
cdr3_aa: CASSYVNTEAFF

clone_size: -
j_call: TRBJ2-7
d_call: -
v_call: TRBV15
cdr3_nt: TGTGCCACCAGCAGAGCCGGGGCCGAGTTTTTCGAGCAGTACTTC
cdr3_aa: CATSRAGAEFFEQYF

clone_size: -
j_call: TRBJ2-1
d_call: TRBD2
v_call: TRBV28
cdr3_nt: TGTGCCAGCAGTACCCCCGGGGTACAGCGGGAGGGATATGAGCAGTTCTTC
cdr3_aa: CASSTPGVQREGYEQFF

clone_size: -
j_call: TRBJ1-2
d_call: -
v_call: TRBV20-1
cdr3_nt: TGCAGTGCTAGTTCACCGGCTGGCTACACCTTC
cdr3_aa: CSASSPAGYTF

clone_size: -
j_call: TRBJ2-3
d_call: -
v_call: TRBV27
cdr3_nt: TGTGCCAGCAGTTTCGGAAAACAGGGTTTAGATACGCAGTATTTT
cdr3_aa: CASSFGKQGLDTQYF

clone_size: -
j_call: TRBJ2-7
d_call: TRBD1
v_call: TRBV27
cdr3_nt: TGTGCCAGCAGTTCTTGGCAGGGGGCGCGAGAGCAGTACTTC
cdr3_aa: CASSSWQGAREQYF

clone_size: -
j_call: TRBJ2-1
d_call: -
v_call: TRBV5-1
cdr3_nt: TGCGCCAGCAGCTTGGGGATCGGTATCAGCTCCTACAATGAGCAGTTCTTC
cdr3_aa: CASSLGIGISSYNEQFF

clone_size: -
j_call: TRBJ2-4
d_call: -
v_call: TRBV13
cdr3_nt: TGTGCCAGCAGCGATTACAGGGCTGAGGCCAAAAACATTCAGTACTTC
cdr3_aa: CASSDYRAEAKNIQYF

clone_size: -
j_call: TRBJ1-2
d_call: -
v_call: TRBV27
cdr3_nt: TGTGCCAGCAGAGCCAGGGGAAGCACGTACTATGGCTACACCTTC
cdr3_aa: CASRARGSTYYGYTF

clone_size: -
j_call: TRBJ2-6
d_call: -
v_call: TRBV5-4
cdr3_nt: TGTGCCAGCAGCTTGGGGAGGACCCGGGGCATGGCCAACGTCCTGACTTTC
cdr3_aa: CASSLGRTRGMANVLTF

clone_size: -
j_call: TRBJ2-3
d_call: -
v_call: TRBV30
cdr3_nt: TGTGCCTCTCTGGGTCCAGATACGCAGTATTTT
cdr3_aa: CASLGPDTQYF

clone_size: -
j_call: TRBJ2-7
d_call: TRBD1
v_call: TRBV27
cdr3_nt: TGTGCCAGCAGTTTAAGGGACAGGGACCTCCGTGGGCAGTACTTC
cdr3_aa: CASSLRDRDLRGQYF

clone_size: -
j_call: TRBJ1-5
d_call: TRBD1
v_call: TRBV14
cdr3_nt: TGTGCCAGCAGCCGCCGGGACAGACTCAATCAGCCCCAGCATTTT
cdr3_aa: CASSRRDRLNQPQHF

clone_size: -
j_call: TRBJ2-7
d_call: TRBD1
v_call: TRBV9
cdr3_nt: TGTGCCAGCAGCGTAAACCAGGACAGGGGGCACGAGCAGTACTTC
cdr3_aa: CASSVNQDRGHEQYF

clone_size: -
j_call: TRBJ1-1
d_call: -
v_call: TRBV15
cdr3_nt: TGTGCCACCAGCACTCAACCTACAGGGAACACTGAAGCTTTCTTT
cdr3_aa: CATSTQPTGNTEAFF

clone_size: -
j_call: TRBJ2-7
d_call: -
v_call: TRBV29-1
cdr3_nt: TGCAGCGTTGAGCTGAGGGGTACCTACGAGCAGTACTTC
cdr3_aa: CSVELRGTYEQYF

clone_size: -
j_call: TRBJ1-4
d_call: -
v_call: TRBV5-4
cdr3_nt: TGTGCCAGCAGCTTCTACGGGGAATGGGAAAAACTGTTTTTT
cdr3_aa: CASSFYGEWEKLFF

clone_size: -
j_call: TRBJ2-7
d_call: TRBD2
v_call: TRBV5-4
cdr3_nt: TGTGCCAGCAGCTCAAGCGGGGGGGACTACGAGCAGTACTTC
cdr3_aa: CASSSSGGDYEQYF